The source of this TCR beta chain is a study of T-cell memory formation after mild COVID-19. MiXCR, run by TCRdb on the 5' RACE reads, gives a single entry per CDR3 protein. Of about 440,000 distinct CDR3 sequences listed, roughly 20% were seen once; the top ten hold more than 8%. General study findings and limits: Some clones that responded turned up in pre-infection memory, which suggests that cross-reactive memory joined in. CD4+ bias marked clones expanding day 15 to 37, unlike balanced contracting clones.

This CDR3 has 13 residues. V lost 3 bases and J 7 bases, leaving 12 bases between the germline ends. The germline gives CDR1 DFQATT, CDR2 SNEGSKA (reference sequence). This clonotype appeared a few times. Its specificity is unknown. The sequence was collected from an adult woman who had mild COVID-19 (a few samples of this study predate the infection). Cell type and time point are not known. What was sequenced was PBMCs or a T cell subset sorted from them (not recorded which). The genes are TRBV20-1 and TRBJ1-4, with D unresolved. The CDR3 spells CSARSAYPEKLFF. The CDR3 coding sequence is TGCAGTGCTAGGTCAGCCTATCCTGAAAAACTGTTTTTT.